These 29 T cell receptor beta chains originate from one sample sequenced in a study of blood T cells in healthy people across ages (dated by TCRdb to 2013 to 2016). Library creation used 5' RACE. Sequencing was performed on an Illumina HiSeq 2500. A second PCR of about 6 to 12 cycles was run with a J-beta primer mix and a sample-barcoded 5' primer. Using fastp at Q25 and MiXCR, TCRdb reprocessed the public reads and kept productive beta chains. Rows are combined by CDR3 protein, so each entry shows the most common genes and DNA. The table for this sample lists over 950,000 distinct CDR3 sequences; 51% of them were counted only once. The ten top clones hold about a fifth of the sample. The specimen sequenced was blood. These receptors were obtained from an older woman in good health.

This chain joins TRBV7-7 and TRBJ2-5, with 12 bases matching TRBD1. CDR1 SSHAT and CDR2 FNYEAQ come from the germline V gene (reference sequence). This CDR3 has 21 amino acids. J lost 3 bases, V lost 3 bases, and 20 bases had no gene match. CDR3 DNA: TGTGCCAGCAGCTTCCATTTTTTACCGGGACAGGGGGCCTCATTTGAAGAGACCCAGTACTTC. Protein product: CASSFHFLPGQGASFEETQYF.

The V call is TRBV12-3 or TRBV12-4, the J call TRBJ2-1; D gene uncertain. V lost 4 bases, J lost 7 bases, and 14 bases lay in between. CDR3 length: 14 residues. CDR3 bases: TGTGCCAGCAGTTCCATTGTGCCGTCAAATGAGCAGTTCTTC. Residues: CASSSIVPSNEQFF.

Regarding this clonotype: The junction departs from germline at one end; a sequencing error may be responsible. The gene calls are TRBV13 and TRBJ1-2; 10 nucleotides line up with TRBD1. The CDR3 is made up of 13 amino acids. In germline, CDR1 is PRHDT, CDR2 FYEKMQ (reference sequence). As DNA, the CDR3 is TGTGCCAGCAGCGCAGACAGGGGGCCTGGCTGCACCTTC. This gives the protein CASSADRGPGCTF.

A few counts support this clonotype. The chain employs TRBV2 and TRBJ2-7; 9 bases are shared with TRBD1. CDR1 is SNHLY and CDR2 is FYNNEI in the germline V gene. There are 15 residues in the CDR3. Trimming cost V 6 bases and J 5 bases; bases outside gene matches: 11. The CDR3 here is CASRANRGRGNEQYF. The CDR3, as DNA: TGTGCCAGCAGAGCTAACAGGGGGCGCGGAAACGAGCAGTACTTC.

This chain connects TRBV9 to TRBJ2-1; D might be TRBD1 (5 bases). V lost 2 bases, J lost 8 bases, and 20 bases lay in between. The CDR3 is 16 residues long. CDR1 is SGDLS and CDR2 is YYNGEE in the germline V gene. The CDR3 region is CASSVQGRPHIDEQFF. The CDR3 region has the DNA TGTGCCAGCAGCGTCCAGGGTAGGCCCCATATCGATGAGCAGTTCTTC.

This clonotype was seen a few times. V is TRBV28 and J is TRBJ1-2, with D maybe TRBD1 (6 bases). The CDR3 runs 11 residues. Germline-derived CDR1 and CDR2 are MDHEN and SYDVKM. The ends were cut back, 5 bases at V and 8 bases at J, with 9 bases in the middle. The CDR3 sequence: CASSVGQGYTF. The CDR3, as DNA: TGTGCCAGCAGTGTCGGACAGGGCTACACCTTC.

The chain couples TRBV6-5 to TRBJ1-6; TRBD1 might be the D (5 bases). V dropped 0 bases and J dropped 6 bases, with 21 bases sitting between them. The CDR3 has 19 residues. Germline V gene sequence: CDR1 MNHEY, CDR2 SVGAGI. The CDR3 bases are TGTGCCAGCAGTTACTCGGGGAACAGGCTTTCTATTGGTAATTCACCCCTCCACTTT. It encodes CASSYSGNRLSIGNSPLHF.

This clonotype was observed a handful of times. The CDR3 DNA follows: TGTGCCAGCAGCCAGGGGGATTGGAGGGGGGCTCATGAGCAGTTCTTC. It translates to CASSQGDWRGAHEQFF. The genes are TRBV3-1 and TRBJ2-1; D may correspond to TRBD1 or TRBD2 (6 bases each). Trimming cost V 3 bases and J 8 bases, with 20 bases left between them. Germline-derived CDR1 and CDR2 are LGHDT and YNNKEL (reference sequence). The CDR3 covers 16 residues.

This clonotype has a handful of counts. The rearrangement joins TRBV4-3 to TRBJ2-3; maybe TRBD2 (5 bases). The CDR3 contains 15 residues. Looked up from germline, CDR1 is LGHNA and CDR2 is YSLEER. Trimming removed 4 bases from V and 0 bases from J, with 11 bases in between. CDR3 residues: CASSRADSSTDTQYF. CDR3 bases: TGCGCCAGCAGCCGAGCGGATTCTAGCACAGATACGCAGTATTTT.

This clonotype has only a few counts. The chain couples TRBV7-2 to TRBJ2-1; D is possibly TRBD2 (6 bases). Germline assignment: CDR1 SGHTA and CDR2 FQGNSA. The CDR3 has 13 amino acids. Trimming pared 5 bases from V and 9 bases from J, leaving 14 bases between. CDR3 in DNA: TGTGCCAGCAGCCGCGACTGGCGGGGTGAGCAGTTCTTC. Translated, it gives CASSRDWRGEQFF. The variable domain in full, with the rest retrieved from reference TRBV7-2 and TRBJ2-1, is GAGVSQSPSNKVTEKGKDVELRCDPISGHTALYWYRQSLGQGLEFLIYFQGNSAPDKSGLPSDRFSAERTGGSVSTLTIQRTQQEDSAVYLCASSRDWRGEQFFGPGTRLTVL.

Of note for this clonotype: Germline and junction disagree at one end, which may indicate a read error. The rearrangement uses TRBV7-8 and TRBJ1-2; D is unresolved. CDR3 length equals 14 residues. Per the germline V gene, CDR1 is SGHVS and CDR2 is FQNEAQ. CDR3 DNA sequence: TGTACCAGCAGCTTAGCGGGTGGCCTAGATGGCTACACCTTC. It encodes CTSSLAGGLDGYTF.

The V and J genes are TRBV7-9 and TRBJ1-5; D gene unclear. Germline CDR1 SEHNR, CDR2 FQNEAQ (reference sequence). The germline V and J ends were trimmed by 5 bases and 5 bases, with 25 bases remaining between them. The CDR3 loop spans 18 amino acids. The CDR3 reads CASSPSLLAPRVDQPQHF. In DNA form, the CDR3 reads TGTGCCAGCAGCCCCTCCCTATTAGCTCCCCGGGTGGATCAGCCCCAGCATTTT.

This clonotype showed up just once. This sequence joins TRBV18 and TRBJ2-4; TRBD2 matches at 9 bases. The DNA matches TRBJ2-7 better at its end, which makes the J call doubtful. The CDR3 is made up of 15 amino acids. Germline CDR1 and CDR2: KGHSH and LQKENI. The CDR3 DNA sequence: TGTGCCAGCTCTCCTATAGCGGGAGACCTCGGCGAGCAGTACTTC. It yields the protein CASSPIAGDLGEQYF.

The chain joins TRBV10-3 to TRBJ2-7; tentative D call: TRBD2 (6 bases). Looked up from germline, CDR1 is ENHRY and CDR2 is SYGVKD. Deletions cut 10 bases from V and 3 bases from J, with 16 bases between. The CDR3 consists of 13 residues. This CDR3 is CATMDYQDYEQYF. The DNA of the CDR3 is TGTGCCACCATGGACTACCAGGACTACGAGCAGTACTTC.

The V gene is TRBV7-2, the J gene TRBJ2-1, with D possibly being TRBD1 or TRBD2 (5 bases each). The CDR3 has 15 residues. Germline CDR1 reads SGHTA; CDR2 reads FQGNSA. V lost 8 bases and J 2 bases, leaving 16 bases between the germline ends. The CDR3 reads CASVRAGGPYNEQFF. CDR3 in DNA: TGTGCCAGCGTCAGGGCCGGAGGACCCTACAATGAGCAGTTCTTC.

The chain is built from TRBV7-2 and TRBJ2-5, with 7 positions matching TRBD1. The DNA end is more similar to TRBJ2-7, so the J call may be wrong. This CDR3 spans 18 amino acids. Germline V gene sequence: CDR1 SGHTA, CDR2 FQGNSA. This chain's CDR3 is CASSLWVPLQGETYEQYF. The CDR3 region has the DNA TGTGCCAGCAGCTTATGGGTCCCCCTCCAGGGGGAAACCTACGAGCAGTACTTC.

Only a few counts were recorded for this clonotype. The CDR3 region is CASRIGQGSYEQYF. The CDR3 DNA reads as TGTGCCAGCAGAATCGGACAGGGGAGTTACGAGCAGTACTTC. V and J are TRBV2 and TRBJ2-7; TRBD1 matches 9 bases. CDR1 and CDR2 from the germline V gene are SNHLY and FYNNEI. Trimming at V came to 6 bases and at J to 4 bases, leaving 7 bases not matched to a gene. CDR3 size: 14 residues.

The genes are TRBV25-1 and TRBJ2-1, with TRBD2 matching over 11 bases. This CDR3 contains 15 residues. The V segment lost 7 bases and the J segment 6 bases; nucleotides outside the gene matches: 8. CDR1 and CDR2 (germline): MGHDK, SYGVNS. The CDR3 bases are TGTGCCAGCACCGAAACTAGCGGGAGTTTCAATGAGCAGTTCTTC. It translates to CASTETSGSFNEQFF. Together with reference TRBV25-1 and TRBJ2-1, the CDR3 gives the full variable domain: EADIYQTPRYLVIGTGKKITLECSQTMGHDKMYWYQQDPGMELHLIHYSYGVNSTEKGDLSSESTVSRIRTEHFPLTLESARPSHTSQYLCASTETSGSFNEQFFGPGTRLTVL.

This clonotype has only a few counts. V is TRBV25-1 and J is TRBJ2-5; D gene ambiguous. The germline V and J ends were trimmed by 6 bases and 4 bases, with 12 bases remaining between them. This CDR3 comprises 13 residues. Looked up from germline, CDR1 is MGHDK and CDR2 is SYGVNS. CDR3 bases: TGTGCCAGCAGCTTTTGGAGAGGAGAGACCCAGTACTTC. This sequence encodes CASSFWRGETQYF.

The chain uses TRBV30 and TRBJ2-7; 7 bases line up with TRBD2. Germline assignment: CDR1 GTSNPN and CDR2 SVGIG (reference sequence). The junction had 2 bases not matched to a gene; V was cut back by 2 bases and J by 1 base. This CDR3 contains 13 residues. DNA for the CDR3: TGTGCCTGGAGTCGGGGGGTATCCTACGAGCAGTACTTC. Encoded protein: CAWSRGVSYEQYF.

This clonotype was detected only a few times. J is TRBJ2-3 and V is TRBV7-9; 7 bases are a match to TRBD2. The CDR3 consists of 13 residues. V lost 6 bases, J lost 5 bases, and 5 bases stayed unmatched. Germline CDR1 reads SEHNR; CDR2 reads FQNEAQ (reference sequence). DNA of the CDR3: TGTGCCAGCAGGGGATCGGGGGGAGATACGCAGTATTTT. Protein product: CASRGSGGDTQYF.

The chain couples TRBV28 to TRBJ2-1, with TRBD2 identical over 7 bases. Germline CDR1 is MDHEN and CDR2 is SYDVKM. With 3 bases clipped from V and 11 bases from J, the junction kept 22 bases outside the gene matches. The CDR3 is 18 residues long. In nucleotides, the CDR3 is TGTGCCAGCAGTTTCGCCGGGTACGCTCTGGGAGGGCAAAGCAAGCAGTTCTTC. As protein: CASSFAGYALGGQSKQFF.

The chain couples TRBV20-1 to TRBJ1-2, with D possibly TRBD1 on 5 matching bases. The CDR3 extends over 15 amino acids. V was shortened by 0 bases and J by 4 bases, with 15 bases between the two germline ends. Germline lookup yields CDR1 DFQATT and CDR2 SNEGSKA (reference sequence). The CDR3 region is CSARDMGRGGYGYTF. As DNA, the CDR3 is TGCAGTGCTAGAGATATGGGACGCGGCGGCTATGGCTACACCTTC.

This clonotype has a count of ten or more. A much larger clone differs by one base, so this may be a read error. The chain is built from TRBV5-5 and TRBJ2-5, with a possible D match to TRBD2 (5 bases). The CDR3 runs to 13 residues. V lost 4 bases and J lost 11, with 18 bases in between. Germline V lookup: CDR1 SGHKS, CDR2 YYEKEE (reference sequence). In DNA form, the CDR3 reads TGTGCCAGCAGCGTGTGGGCTAGCCATGAGCAGTACTTC. This sequence encodes CASSVWASHEQYF.

V is TRBV28 and J is TRBJ1-5; D remains ambiguous. Germline V gene data show CDR1 as MDHEN and CDR2 as SYDVKM. Between the trimmed V and J ends, which lost 5 bases and 5 bases, there was a span of 10 bases. The CDR3 runs to 13 residues. This CDR3 reads CASSTRTYQPQHF. The CDR3 DNA reads as TGTGCCAGCAGTACCCGGACCTATCAGCCCCAGCATTTT.

The gene calls are TRBV20-1 and TRBJ2-3, with TRBD2 matching 7 bases. The trim removed 0 bases at V and 0 bases at J, leaving 15 bases unmatched. The CDR3 spans 19 residues. The V gene's germline CDR1 is DFQATT and CDR2 SNEGSKA (reference sequence). As DNA, the CDR3 is TGCAGTGCTAGAGAGGGGGGGTGGGAGGCTCGTGCTAGCACAGATACGCAGTATTTT. Amino acids: CSAREGGWEARASTDTQYF.

This rearrangement joins TRBV7-9 to TRBJ1-4; D possibly corresponds to TRBD1 (6 bases). CDR1 and CDR2 from the germline V gene are SEHNR and FQNEAQ (reference sequence). The CDR3 totals 15 residues. V was cut by 5 bases and J by 8 bases, with 18 bases left in between. Here the CDR3 reads CASSRPGDLKEKLFF. The CDR3 DNA reads as TGTGCCAGCAGCCGTCCAGGGGATCTGAAAGAAAAACTGTTTTTT. Filled out from reference TRBV7-9 and TRBJ1-4, the complete variable domain reads DTGVSQNPRHKITKRGQNVTFRCDPISEHNRLYWYRQTLGQGPEFLTYFQNEAQLEKSRLLSDRFSAERPKGSFSTLEIQRTEQGDSAMYLCASSRPGDLKEKLFFGSGTQLSVL.

The V call is TRBV29-1, the J call TRBJ2-4, with 11 bases fitting TRBD2. Germline CDR1 and CDR2: SQVTM and ANQGSEA. V was clipped by 7 bases and J by 0 bases; unmatched bases: 8. This CDR3 is 16 amino acids long. As DNA, the CDR3 is TGCAGCGCTCTGGGACTAGCGGAGGGAGCCAAAAACATTCAGTACTTC. This encodes CSALGLAEGAKNIQYF.

This clonotype was counted at least ten times. V gene TRBV5-1 combines with J gene TRBJ2-7, with TRBD2 matching over 8 bases. The CDR3 contains 14 residues. V trimming: 3 bases; J trimming: 3 bases; junction bases outside the gene matches: 5. CDR1 and CDR2 from the germline V gene are SGHRS and YFSETQ. The CDR3 DNA sequence: TGCGCCAGCAGCTGGAGCGGGAGAAACTACGAGCAGTACTTC. It specifies CASSWSGRNYEQYF.